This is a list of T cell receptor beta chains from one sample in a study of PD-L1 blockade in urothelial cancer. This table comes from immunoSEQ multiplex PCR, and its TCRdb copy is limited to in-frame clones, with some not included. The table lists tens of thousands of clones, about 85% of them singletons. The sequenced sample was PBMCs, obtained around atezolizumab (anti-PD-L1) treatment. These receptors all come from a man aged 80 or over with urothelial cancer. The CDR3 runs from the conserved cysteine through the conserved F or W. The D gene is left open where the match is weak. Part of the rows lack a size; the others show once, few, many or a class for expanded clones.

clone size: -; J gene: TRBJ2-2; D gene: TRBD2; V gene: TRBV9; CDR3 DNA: TGTGCCAGCAGCGTAGGGCTAGCGGGAGGAGGTATGAACACCGGGGAGCTGTTTTTT; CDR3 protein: CASSVGLAGGGMNTGELFF
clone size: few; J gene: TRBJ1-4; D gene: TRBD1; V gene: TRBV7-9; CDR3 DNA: TGTGCCAGCAGCCTAACGCAGGGGGAGGATGAAAAACTGTTTTTT; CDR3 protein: CASSLTQGEDEKLFF
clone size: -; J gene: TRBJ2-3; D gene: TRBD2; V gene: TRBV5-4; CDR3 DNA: TGTGCCAGCAGCCCCGGACTAGCTTCCACAGATACGCAGTATTTT; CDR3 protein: CASSPGLASTDTQYF
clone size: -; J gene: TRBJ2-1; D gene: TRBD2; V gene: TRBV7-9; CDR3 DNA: TGTGCCAGCAGCCAACCGGGACTAGCACATGAGCAGTTCTTC; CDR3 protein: CASSQPGLAHEQFF
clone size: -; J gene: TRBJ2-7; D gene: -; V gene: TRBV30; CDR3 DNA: TGTGCCTGGAGTGTAATGCCAGGGGGGGAGCAGTACTTC; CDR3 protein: CAWSVMPGGEQYF
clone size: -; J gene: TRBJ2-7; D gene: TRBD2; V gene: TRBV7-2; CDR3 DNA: TGTGCCAGCAGCCCGGTAGCGGGAGCCTCTCCCCCGGCCGAGCAGTACTTC; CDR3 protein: CASSPVAGASPPAEQYF
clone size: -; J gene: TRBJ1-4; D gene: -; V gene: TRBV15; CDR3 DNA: TGTGCCACCAGCAGACCTAAGGGGGGGGAAAAACTGTTTTTT; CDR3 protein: CATSRPKGGEKLFF
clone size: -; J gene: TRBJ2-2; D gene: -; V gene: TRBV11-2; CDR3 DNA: TGTGCCAGCAGCTTAACCCCGCGCCCCGGGGAGCTGTTTTTT; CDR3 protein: CASSLTPRPGELFF
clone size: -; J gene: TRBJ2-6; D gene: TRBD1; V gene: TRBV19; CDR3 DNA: TGTGCCAGTAGTGGGACAGGGGTACCTGGGGCCAACGTCCTGACTTTC; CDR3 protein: CASSGTGVPGANVLTF
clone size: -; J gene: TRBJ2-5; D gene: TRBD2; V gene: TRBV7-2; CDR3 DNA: TGTGCCAGCAGCTCCAAAGCGGGAGGAACCGGGACCCAGTACTTC; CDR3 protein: CASSSKAGGTGTQYF
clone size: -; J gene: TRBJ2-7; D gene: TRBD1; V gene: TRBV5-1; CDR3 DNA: TGCGCCAGCAGCTTGGCCGGGACAGGGTACGAGCAGTACTTC; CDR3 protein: CASSLAGTGYEQYF
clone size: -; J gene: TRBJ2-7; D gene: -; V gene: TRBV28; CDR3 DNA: TGTGCCAGCAGTTTGGCAGGGGTCTACGAGCAGTACTTC; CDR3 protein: CASSLAGVYEQYF
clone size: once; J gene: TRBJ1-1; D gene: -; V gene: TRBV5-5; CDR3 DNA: TGTGCCAGCATGCAGGCAGGGCTCCACACTGAAGCTTTCTTT; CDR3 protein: CASMQAGLHTEAFF
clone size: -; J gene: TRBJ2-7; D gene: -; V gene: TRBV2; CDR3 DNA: TGTGCCAGTTCAGGAGGGCCCTTCTCCTACGAGCAGTACTTC; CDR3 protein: CASSGGPFSYEQYF
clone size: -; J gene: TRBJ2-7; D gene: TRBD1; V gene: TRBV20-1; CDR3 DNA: TGCAGCGGGACAGGGGGCACCGAGCAGTACTTC; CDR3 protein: CSGTGGTEQYF
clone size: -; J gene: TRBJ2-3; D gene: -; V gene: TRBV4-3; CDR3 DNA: TGCGCCAGCAGCCCCGATCGGTCAGGGGCAGATACGCAGTATTTT; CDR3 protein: CASSPDRSGADTQYF
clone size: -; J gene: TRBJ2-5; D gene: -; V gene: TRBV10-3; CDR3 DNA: TGTGCCATCAGTGAGTCGGTAGCTGAAGAGACCCAGTACTTC; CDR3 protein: CAISESVAEETQYF
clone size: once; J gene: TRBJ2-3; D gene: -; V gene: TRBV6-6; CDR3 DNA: TGTGCCAGCAGTTCTACAGATACGCAGTATTTT; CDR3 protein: CASSSTDTQYF
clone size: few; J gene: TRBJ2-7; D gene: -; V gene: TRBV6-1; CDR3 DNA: TGTGCCAGCTCAGGGGAGGGCCCCTCCTACGAGCAGTACTTC; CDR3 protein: CASSGEGPSYEQYF
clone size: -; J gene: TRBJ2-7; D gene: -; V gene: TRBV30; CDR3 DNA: TGTGCCTGGAGTGTAGGCCAAGGAGTTTACGAGCAGTACTTC; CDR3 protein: CAWSVGQGVYEQYF
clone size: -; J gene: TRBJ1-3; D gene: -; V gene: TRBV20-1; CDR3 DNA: TGCAGTGCCCGGCTCGGGGATGCCATATATTTT; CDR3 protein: CSARLGDAIYF
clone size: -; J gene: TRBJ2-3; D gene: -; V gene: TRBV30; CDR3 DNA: TGTGCCTGGCCGGGAACCACAGATACGCAGTATTTT; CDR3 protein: CAWPGTTDTQYF
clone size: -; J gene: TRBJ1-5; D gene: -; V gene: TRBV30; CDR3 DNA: TGTGCCTGGAGCCCGGGGGAAAAACAGCCCCAGCATTTT; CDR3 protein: CAWSPGEKQPQHF
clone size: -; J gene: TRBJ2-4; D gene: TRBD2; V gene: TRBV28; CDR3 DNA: TGTGCCAGCAGCCCGGGGACTAGCGGCCCGAGGAACATTCAGTACTTC; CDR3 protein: CASSPGTSGPRNIQYF
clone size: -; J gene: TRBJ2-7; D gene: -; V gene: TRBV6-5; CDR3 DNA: TGTGCCAGCAATCGGGACACGACTCCTAGGGAGCAGTACTTC; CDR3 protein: CASNRDTTPREQYF
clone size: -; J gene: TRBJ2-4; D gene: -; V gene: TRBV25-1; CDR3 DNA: TGTGCCAGCAACGCCCCGGGACTAAACATTCAGTACTTC; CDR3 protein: CASNAPGLNIQYF
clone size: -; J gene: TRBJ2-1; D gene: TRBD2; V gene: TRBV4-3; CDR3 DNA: TGCGCCAGCAGCCAAGAGGGTAGCGGGAGCCATGAGCAGTTCTTC; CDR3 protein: CASSQEGSGSHEQFF
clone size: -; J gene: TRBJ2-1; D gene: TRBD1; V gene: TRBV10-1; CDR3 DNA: TGCGCCAGCAGTGAGGCGACAGGGGGCGACTACAATGAGCAGTTCTTC; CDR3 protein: CASSEATGGDYNEQFF
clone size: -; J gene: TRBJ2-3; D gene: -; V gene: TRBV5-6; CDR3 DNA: TGTGCCAGCAGCTTGCCGTACACGGGCGGGACAGATACGCAGTATTTT; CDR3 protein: CASSLPYTGGTDTQYF
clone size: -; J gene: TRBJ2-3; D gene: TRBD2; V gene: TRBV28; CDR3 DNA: TGTGCCAGCAGTTATGCTAGCGGGAGGGGTTCCCCCAATACGCAGTATTTT; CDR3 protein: CASSYASGRGSPNTQYF
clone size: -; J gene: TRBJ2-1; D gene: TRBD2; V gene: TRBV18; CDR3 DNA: TGTGCCAGCTCACCGGGACTAGACTACAATGAGCAGTTCTTC; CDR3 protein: CASSPGLDYNEQFF
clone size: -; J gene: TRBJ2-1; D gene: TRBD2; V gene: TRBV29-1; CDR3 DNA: TGCAGCGTTGAAATAAGGGGACTAGCGGGAAGCGATGAGCAGTTCTTC; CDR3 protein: CSVEIRGLAGSDEQFF
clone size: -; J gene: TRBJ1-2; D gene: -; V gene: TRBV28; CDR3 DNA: TGTGCCAGCAGTTTAGCGCCCCCTAAGGGCTACACCTTC; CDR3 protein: CASSLAPPKGYTF
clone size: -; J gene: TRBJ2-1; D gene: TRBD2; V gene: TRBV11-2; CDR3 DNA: TGTGCCAGCAGCTTGGTGCTAGCGGACAATGAGCAGTTCTTC; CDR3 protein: CASSLVLADNEQFF
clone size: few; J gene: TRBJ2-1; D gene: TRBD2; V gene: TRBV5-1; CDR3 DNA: TGCGCCAGCAGCTTGTTGGGCGGGAGTAGCTCCTACAATGAGCAGTTCTTC; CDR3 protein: CASSLLGGSSSYNEQFF
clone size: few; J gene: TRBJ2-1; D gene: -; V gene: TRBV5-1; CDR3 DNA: TGCGCCAGCAGCTTTGGGGCGGGAAATGAGCAGTTCTTC; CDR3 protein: CASSFGAGNEQFF
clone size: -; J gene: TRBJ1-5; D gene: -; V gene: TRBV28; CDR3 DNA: TGTGCCAGCAGGTCGGGTGGAGGTCAGCCCCAGCATTTT; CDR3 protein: CASRSGGGQPQHF